This record concerns one TCR beta chain sequence. Its antigen is currently unknown. The data originate from a study of CD8+ T cells in alopecia areata. Study-wide results and limits: Researchers reported that TCR sharing among patients proved less clear than in mice, possibly HLA-linked.

The CDR3 is 15 residues long. V shed 5 bases, J shed 1 base, and the junction held 4 bases outside the gene matches. Germline CDR1 reads SGHVS; CDR2 reads FQNEAQ. Treatment given: oral pan-JAK inhibitor, 5-10 mg twice daily. It was cDNA, reverse transcribed from extracted RNA, that served as the sequencing template. Data came from immunoSEQ multiplex PCR; TCRdb stores just in-frame clones and leaves some out. This repertoire shows 200,000 or so clones, roughly 40% found once; its top ten account for roughly 2.8%. The specimen comprised CD4+ T cells sorted from blood, sampled at approximately week 39, from a patient treated with tofacitinib. The sequence came from a human donor with alopecia areata. The V gene is TRBV7-8, the J gene TRBJ2-3; 9 positions agree with TRBD1. As DNA, the CDR3 is TGTGCCAGCAGCCTCCGGGACAGGGGCACAGATACGCAGTATTTT. Translation gives CASSLRDRGTDTQYF.